The 2 T cell receptor beta chains reported below all come from one sample, sequenced in a study of blood T cell repertoires in COVID-19. Sequencing used immunoSEQ multiplex PCR; TCRdb keeps in-frame clones, though not all of them. The sample carries about 81,000 clones, 75% to 90% recorded once. The sequenced sample was peripheral blood. These receptor sequences come from a man in his sixties or seventies with active or convalescent COVID-19.

As DNA, the CDR3 is TGTGCCACCAGTGATGGAGGGACAGGCTCAAGGAAACAGGCGGAGCTGTTTTTT. Its protein is CATSDGGTGSRKQAELFF. V gene TRBV24-1 combines with J gene TRBJ2-2; 8 nucleotides agree with TRBD1. The CDR3 loop spans 18 amino acids. The germline V gene has CDR1 KGHDR and CDR2 SFDVKD. Trimming took 3 bases from V and 10 from J; bases not matched to a gene: 18.

This chain connects TRBV6-5 to TRBJ2-7, with D perhaps matching TRBD2 (6 bases). The germline CDR1 and CDR2 sequences are MNHEY and SVGAGI. V lost 5 bases to trimming and J lost 4 bases, with 15 bases between them. The CDR3 has 14 residues. CDR3 loop: CASSSFIAGYEQYF. Written as DNA, the CDR3 is TGTGCCAGCAGTAGCTTCATCGCGGGGTACGAGCAGTACTTC.